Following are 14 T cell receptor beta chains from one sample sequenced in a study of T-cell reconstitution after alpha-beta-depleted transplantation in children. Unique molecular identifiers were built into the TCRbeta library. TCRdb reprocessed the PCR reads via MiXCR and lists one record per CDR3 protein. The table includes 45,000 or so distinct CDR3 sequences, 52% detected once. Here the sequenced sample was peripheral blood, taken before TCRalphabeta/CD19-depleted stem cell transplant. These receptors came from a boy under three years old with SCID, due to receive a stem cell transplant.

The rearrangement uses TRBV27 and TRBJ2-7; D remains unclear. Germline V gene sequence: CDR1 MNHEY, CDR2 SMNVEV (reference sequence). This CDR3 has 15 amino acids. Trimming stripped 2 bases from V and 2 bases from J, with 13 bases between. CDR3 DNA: TGTGCCAGCAGTTTAGGCGGACGAAACACCTACGAGCAGTACTTC. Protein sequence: CASSLGGRNTYEQYF.

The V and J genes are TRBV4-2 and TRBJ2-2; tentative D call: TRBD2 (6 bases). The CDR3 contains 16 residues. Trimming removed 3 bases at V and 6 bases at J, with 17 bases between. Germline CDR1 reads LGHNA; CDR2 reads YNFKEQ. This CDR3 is CASSHQDAGGAGELFF. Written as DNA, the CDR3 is TGTGCCAGCAGCCACCAAGACGCCGGGGGAGCCGGGGAGCTGTTTTTT.

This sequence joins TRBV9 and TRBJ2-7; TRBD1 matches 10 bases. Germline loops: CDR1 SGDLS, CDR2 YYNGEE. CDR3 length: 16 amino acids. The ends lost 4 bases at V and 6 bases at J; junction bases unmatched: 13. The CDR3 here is CASSSPTSGQGSEQYF. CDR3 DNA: TGTGCCAGCAGCTCACCAACCTCGGGACAGGGGTCCGAGCAGTACTTC. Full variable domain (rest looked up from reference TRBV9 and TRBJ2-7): DSGVTQTPKHLITATGQRVTLRCSPRSGDLSVYWYQQSLDQGLQFLIQYYNGEERAKGNILERFSAQQFPDLHSELNLSSLELGDSALYFCASSSPTSGQGSEQYFGPGTRLTVT.

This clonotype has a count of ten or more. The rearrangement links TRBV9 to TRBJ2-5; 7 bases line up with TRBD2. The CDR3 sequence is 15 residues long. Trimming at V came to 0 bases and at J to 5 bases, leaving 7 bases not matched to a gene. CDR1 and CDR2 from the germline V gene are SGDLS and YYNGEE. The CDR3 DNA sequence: TGTGCCAGCAGCGTAGATGGCGCAGCGGGGGAGACCCAGTACTTC. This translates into CASSVDGAAGETQYF.

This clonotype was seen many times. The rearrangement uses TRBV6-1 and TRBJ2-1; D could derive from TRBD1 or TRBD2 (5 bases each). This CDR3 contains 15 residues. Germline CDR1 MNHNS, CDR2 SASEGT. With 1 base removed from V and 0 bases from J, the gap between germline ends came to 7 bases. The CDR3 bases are TGTGCCAGCAGTGAAGGGGGGAGCTCCTACAATGAGCAGTTCTTC. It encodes CASSEGGSSYNEQFF.

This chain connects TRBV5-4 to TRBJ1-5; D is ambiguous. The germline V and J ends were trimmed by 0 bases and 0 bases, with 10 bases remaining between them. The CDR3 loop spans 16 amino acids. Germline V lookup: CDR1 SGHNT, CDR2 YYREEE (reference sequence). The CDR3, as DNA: TGTGCCAGCAGCTTGGGCAGACCTTATAGCAATCAGCCCCAGCATTTT. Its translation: CASSLGRPYSNQPQHF.

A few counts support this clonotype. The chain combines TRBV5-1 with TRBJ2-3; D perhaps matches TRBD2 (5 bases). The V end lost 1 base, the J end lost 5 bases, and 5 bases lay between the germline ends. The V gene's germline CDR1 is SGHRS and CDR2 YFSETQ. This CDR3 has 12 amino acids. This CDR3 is CASSLSGDTQYF. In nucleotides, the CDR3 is TGCGCCAGCAGCTTGAGCGGAGATACGCAGTATTTT.

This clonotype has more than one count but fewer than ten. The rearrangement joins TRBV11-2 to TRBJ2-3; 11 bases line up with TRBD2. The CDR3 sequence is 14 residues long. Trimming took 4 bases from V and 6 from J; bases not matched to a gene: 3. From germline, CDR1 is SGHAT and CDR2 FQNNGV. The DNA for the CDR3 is TGTGCCAGCAGCTCGGGACTAGCGGTGGATACGCAGTATTTT. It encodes CASSSGLAVDTQYF.

CDR3 amino acids: CATSRDGQVYQPQHF. In DNA form, the CDR3 reads TGTGCCACCAGCAGAGATGGCCAGGTGTATCAGCCCCAGCATTTT. This chain links TRBV15 with TRBJ1-5, with D hard to call. Per germline, CDR1 LNHNV and CDR2 YYDKDF (reference sequence). V was trimmed by 0 bases and J by 5 bases, leaving 11 bases between them. The CDR3 sequence is 15 residues long.

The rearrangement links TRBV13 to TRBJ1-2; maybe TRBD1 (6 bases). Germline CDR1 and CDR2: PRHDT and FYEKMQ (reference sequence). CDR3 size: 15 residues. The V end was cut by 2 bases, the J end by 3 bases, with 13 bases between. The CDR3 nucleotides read TGTGCCAGCAGCTTACGCACAGGGATTTACTATGGCTACACCTTC. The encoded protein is CASSLRTGIYYGYTF.

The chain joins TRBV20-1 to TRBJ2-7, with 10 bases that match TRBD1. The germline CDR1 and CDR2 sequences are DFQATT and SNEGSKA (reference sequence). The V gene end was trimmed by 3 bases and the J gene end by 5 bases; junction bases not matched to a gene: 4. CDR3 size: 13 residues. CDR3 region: CSARTDRGNEQYF. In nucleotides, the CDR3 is TGCAGTGCTAGGACGGACAGGGGGAACGAGCAGTACTTC.

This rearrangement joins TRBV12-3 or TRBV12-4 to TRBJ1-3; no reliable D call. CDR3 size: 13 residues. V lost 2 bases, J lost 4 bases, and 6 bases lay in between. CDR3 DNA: TGTGCCAGCAGTTTAAGACTAGGAAACACCATATATTTT. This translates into CASSLRLGNTIYF.

CDR3 coding DNA: TGTGCCAGCAGTCCCCTGACAGGCTCTGGAAACACCATATATTTT. It translates to CASSPLTGSGNTIYF. The rearrangement links TRBV27 to TRBJ1-3; tentatively, D is TRBD1 (6 bases). The CDR3 length is 15 residues. Germline V CDR1 and CDR2: MNHEY, SMNVEV (reference sequence). Trimming took 5 bases from V and 0 from J, leaving 11 bases between them.

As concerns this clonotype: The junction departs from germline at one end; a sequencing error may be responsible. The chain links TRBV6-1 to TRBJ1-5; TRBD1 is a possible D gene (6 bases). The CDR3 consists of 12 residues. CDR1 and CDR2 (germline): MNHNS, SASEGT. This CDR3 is CASSDRRTAGNF. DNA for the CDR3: TGTGCCAGCAGTGATCGGAGGACAGCGGGGAATTTT.